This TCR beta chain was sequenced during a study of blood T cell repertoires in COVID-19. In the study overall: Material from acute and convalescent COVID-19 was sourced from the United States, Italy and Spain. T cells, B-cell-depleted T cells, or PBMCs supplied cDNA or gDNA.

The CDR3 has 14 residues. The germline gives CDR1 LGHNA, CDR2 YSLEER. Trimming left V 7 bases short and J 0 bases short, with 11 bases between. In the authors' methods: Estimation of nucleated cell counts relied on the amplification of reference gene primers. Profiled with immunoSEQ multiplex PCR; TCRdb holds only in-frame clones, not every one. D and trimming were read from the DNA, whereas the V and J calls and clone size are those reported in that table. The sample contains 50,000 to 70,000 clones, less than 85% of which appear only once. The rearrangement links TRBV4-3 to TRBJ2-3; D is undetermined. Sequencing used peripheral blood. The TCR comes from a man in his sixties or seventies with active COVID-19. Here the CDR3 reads CASTLTTSTDTQYF. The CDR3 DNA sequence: TGCGCCAGCACCTTAACTACTAGCACAGATACGCAGTATTTT.